Here is one T cell receptor (beta chain) with its context. This sample was taken from a study of cytomegalovirus exposure and HLA in healthy donors. It was with 60 Vbeta and 13 Jbeta primers that the PCR ran. Generated by immunoSEQ multiplex PCR, the TCRdb table keeps only in-frame clones and is missing some. The sample includes around 200,000 clones, 86% of them seen just once. Germline values: CDR1 MGHDK, CDR2 SYGVNS. V lost 6 bases and J 0 bases, leaving 14 bases between the germline ends. The CDR3 covers 15 residues. The chain uses TRBV25-1 and TRBJ1-1, with D perhaps matching TRBD1 (6 bases). The sequence was obtained from a woman in her thirties in good health and CMV-seronegative. The sequencing input was PBMCs. The CDR3 DNA is TGTGCCAGCAGGGGAGGGGGGATGGTGAACACTGAAGCTTTCTTT. Encoded protein: CASRGGGMVNTEAFF.